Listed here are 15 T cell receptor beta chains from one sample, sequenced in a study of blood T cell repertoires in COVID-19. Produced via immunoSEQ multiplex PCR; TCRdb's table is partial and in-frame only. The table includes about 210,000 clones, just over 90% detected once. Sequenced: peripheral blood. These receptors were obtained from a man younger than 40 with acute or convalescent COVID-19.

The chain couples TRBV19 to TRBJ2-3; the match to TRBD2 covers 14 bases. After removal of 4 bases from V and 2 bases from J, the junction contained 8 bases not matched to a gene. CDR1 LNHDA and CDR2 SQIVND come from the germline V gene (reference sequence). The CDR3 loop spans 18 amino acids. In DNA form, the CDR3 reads TGTGCCAGTAGTACTGGGCCGGGACTAGCGGGGGACACAGATACGCAGTATTTT. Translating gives CASSTGPGLAGDTDTQYF.

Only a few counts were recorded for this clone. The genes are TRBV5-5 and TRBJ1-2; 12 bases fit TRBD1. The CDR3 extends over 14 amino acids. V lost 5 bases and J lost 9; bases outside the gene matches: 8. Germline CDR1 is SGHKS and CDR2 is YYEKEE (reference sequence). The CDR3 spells CASSRDRGRGSYTF. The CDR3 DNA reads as TGTGCCAGCAGTCGGGACAGGGGGCGAGGTAGCTACACCTTC.

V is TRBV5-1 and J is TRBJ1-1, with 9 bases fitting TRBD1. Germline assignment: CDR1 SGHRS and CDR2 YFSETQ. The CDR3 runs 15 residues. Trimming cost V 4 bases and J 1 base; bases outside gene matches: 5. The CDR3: CASSRRTGANTEAFF. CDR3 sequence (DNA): TGCGCCAGCAGCCGAAGGACAGGGGCGAACACTGAAGCTTTCTTT.

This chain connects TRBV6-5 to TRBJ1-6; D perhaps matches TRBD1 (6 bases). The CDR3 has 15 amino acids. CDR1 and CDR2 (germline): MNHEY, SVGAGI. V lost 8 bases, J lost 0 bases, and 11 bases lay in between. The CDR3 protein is CASLTGPSYNSPLHF. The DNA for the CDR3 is TGTGCCAGCCTGACAGGACCCTCCTATAATTCACCCCTCCACTTT.

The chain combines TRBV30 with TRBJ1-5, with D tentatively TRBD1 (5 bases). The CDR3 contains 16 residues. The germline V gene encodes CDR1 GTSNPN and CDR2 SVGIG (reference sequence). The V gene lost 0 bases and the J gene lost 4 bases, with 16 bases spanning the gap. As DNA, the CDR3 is TGTGCCTGGAGTGTCCCCAGGGCCAGATTTAATCAGCCCCAGCATTTT. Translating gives CAWSVPRARFNQPQHF. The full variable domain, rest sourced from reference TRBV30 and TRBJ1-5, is SQTIHQWPATLVQPVGSPLSLECTVEGTSNPNLYWYRQAAGRGLQLLFYSVGIGQISSEVPQNLSASRPQDRQFILSSKKLLLSDSGFYLCAWSVPRARFNQPQHFGDGTRLSIL.

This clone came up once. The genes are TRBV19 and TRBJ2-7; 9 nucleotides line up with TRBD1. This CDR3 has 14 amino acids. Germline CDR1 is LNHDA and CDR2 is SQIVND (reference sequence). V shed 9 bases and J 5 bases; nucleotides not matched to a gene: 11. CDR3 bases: TGTGCCAGCAGACCGGGACAGGGTTATCACGAGCAGTACTTC. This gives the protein CASRPGQGYHEQYF.

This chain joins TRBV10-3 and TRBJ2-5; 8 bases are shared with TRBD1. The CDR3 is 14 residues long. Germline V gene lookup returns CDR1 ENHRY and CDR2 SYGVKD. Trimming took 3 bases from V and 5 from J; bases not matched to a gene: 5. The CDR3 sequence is CAISDRQGMETQYF. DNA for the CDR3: TGTGCCATCAGTGACAGACAGGGGATGGAGACCCAGTACTTC.

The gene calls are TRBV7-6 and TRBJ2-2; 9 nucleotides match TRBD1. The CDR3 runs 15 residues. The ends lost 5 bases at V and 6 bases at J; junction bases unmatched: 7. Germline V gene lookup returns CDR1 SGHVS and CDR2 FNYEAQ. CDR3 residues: CASSRTGTGSGELFF. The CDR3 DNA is TGTGCCAGCAGCCGGACCGGGACAGGGTCCGGGGAGCTGTTTTTT.

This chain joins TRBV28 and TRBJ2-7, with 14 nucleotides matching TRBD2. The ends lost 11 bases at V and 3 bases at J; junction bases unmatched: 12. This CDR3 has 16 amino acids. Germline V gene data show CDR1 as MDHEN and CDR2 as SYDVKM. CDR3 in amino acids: CACRLAGGTHHYEQYF. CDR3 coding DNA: TGTGCCTGTCGACTAGCGGGGGGGACGCACCACTACGAGCAGTACTTC. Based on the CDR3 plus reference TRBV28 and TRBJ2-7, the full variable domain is DVKVTQSSRYLVKRTGEKVFLECVQDMDHENMFWYRQDPGLGLRLIYFSYDVKMKEKGDIPEGYSVSREKKERFSLILESASTNQTSMYLCACRLAGGTHHYEQYFGPGTRLTVT.

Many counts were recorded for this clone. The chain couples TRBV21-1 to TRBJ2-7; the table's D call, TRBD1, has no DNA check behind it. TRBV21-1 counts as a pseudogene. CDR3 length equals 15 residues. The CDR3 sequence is CASSKAVRGEWKQYF. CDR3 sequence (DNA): TGTGCCAGCAGCAAAGCGGTCAGGGGAGAATGGAAGCAGTACTTC.

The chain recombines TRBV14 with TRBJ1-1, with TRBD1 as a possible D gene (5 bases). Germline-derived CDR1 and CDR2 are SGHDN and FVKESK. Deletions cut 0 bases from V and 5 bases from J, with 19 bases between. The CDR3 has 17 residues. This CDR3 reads CASSQDVRRGIGTEAFF. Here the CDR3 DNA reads TGTGCCAGCAGCCAAGATGTTAGGAGGGGAATAGGAACTGAAGCTTTCTTT.

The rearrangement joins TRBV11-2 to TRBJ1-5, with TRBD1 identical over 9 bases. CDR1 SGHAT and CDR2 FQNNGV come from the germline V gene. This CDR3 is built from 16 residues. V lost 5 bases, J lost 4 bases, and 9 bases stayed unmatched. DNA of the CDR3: TGTGCCAGCAGCCCCATTCCTGGGACAGGGAATCAGCCCCAGCATTTT. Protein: CASSPIPGTGNQPQHF.

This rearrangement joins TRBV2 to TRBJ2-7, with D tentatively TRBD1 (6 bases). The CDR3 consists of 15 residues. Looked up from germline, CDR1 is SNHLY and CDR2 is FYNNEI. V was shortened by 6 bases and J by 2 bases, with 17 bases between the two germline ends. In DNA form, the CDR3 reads TGTGCCAGCAGCCGACAGGAAAAGGGGCCCTACGAGCAGTACTTC. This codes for CASSRQEKGPYEQYF.

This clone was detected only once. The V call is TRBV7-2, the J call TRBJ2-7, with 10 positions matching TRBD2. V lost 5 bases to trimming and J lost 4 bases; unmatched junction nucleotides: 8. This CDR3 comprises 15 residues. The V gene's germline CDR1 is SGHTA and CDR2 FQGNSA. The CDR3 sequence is CASSPVISGRYEQYF. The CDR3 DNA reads TGTGCCAGCAGCCCCGTTATTAGCGGGAGGTACGAGCAGTACTTC.

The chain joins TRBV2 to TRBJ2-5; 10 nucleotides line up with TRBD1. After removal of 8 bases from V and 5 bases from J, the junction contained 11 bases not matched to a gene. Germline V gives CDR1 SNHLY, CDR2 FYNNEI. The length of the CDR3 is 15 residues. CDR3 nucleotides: TGTGCCAGCGTCTTACGGACAGGGGGAGGTGAGACCCAGTACTTC. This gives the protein CASVLRTGGGETQYF. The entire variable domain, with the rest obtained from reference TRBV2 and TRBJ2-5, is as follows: EPEVTQTPSHQVTQMGQEVILRCVPISNHLYFYWYRQILGQKVEFLVSFYNNEISEKSEIFDDQFSVERPDGSNFTLKIRSTKLEDSAMYFCASVLRTGGGETQYFGPGTRLLVL.